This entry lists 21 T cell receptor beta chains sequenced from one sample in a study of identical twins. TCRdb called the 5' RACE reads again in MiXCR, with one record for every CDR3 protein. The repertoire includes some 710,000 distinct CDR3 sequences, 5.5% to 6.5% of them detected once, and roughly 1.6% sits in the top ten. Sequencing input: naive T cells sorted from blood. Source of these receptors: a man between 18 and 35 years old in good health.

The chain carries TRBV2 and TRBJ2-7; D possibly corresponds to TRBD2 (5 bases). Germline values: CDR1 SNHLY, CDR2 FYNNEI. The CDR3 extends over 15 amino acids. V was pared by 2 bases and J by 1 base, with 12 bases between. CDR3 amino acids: CASSELRDLSYEQYV. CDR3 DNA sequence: TGTGCCAGCAGTGAACTCCGGGATCTATCCTACGAGCAGTACGTC.

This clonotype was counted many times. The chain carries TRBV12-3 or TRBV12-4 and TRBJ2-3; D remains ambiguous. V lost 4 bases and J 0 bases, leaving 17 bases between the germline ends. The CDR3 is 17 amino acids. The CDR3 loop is CASSSTAGPESTDTQYF. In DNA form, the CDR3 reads TGTGCCAGCAGTTCTACCGCCGGTCCCGAAAGCACAGATACGCAGTATTTT.

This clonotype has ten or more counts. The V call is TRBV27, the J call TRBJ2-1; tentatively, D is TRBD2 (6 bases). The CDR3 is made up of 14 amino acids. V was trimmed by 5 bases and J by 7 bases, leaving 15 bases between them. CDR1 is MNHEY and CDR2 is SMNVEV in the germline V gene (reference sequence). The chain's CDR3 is CASSPRLEWNEQFF. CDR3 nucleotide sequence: TGTGCCAGCAGTCCCCGACTAGAGTGGAATGAGCAGTTCTTC.

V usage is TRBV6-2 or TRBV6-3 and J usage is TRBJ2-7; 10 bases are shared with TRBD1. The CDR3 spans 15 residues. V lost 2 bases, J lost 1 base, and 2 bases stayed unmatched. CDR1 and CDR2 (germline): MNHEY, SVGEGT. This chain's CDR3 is CASSYGTGVSYEQYF. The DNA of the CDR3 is TGTGCCAGCAGTTACGGGACAGGGGTATCCTACGAGCAGTACTTC.

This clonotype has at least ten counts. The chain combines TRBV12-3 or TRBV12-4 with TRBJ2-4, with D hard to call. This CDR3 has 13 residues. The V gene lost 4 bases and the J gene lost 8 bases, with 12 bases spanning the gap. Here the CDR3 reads CASSSPGGDIQYF. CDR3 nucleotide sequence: TGTGCCAGCAGTTCTCCAGGTGGGGACATTCAGTACTTC.

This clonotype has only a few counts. CDR3 nucleotide sequence: TGTGCCAGCAGCGATGGACTAGCGGGGCAGTTCTTC. Translation gives CASSDGLAGQFF. The chain recombines TRBV7-3 with TRBJ2-1; 11 bases align to TRBD2. Germline V lookup: CDR1 SGHTA, CDR2 FQGTGA. Germline trimming cut 5 bases from V and 12 bases from J; bases unmatched to any gene: 3. The CDR3 length is 12 residues.

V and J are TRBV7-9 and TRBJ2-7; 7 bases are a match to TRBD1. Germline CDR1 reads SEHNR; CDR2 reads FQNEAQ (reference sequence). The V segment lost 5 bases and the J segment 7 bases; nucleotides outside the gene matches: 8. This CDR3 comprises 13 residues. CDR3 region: CASSATGDREQYV. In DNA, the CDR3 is TGTGCCAGCAGCGCTACAGGGGATCGGGAGCAGTACGTC.

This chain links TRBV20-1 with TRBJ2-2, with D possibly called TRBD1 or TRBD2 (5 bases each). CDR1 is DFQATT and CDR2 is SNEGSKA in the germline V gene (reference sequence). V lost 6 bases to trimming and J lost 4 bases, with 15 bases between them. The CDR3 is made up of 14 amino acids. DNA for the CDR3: TGCAGTGCCGGCCTTGGGGGACCCACCGGGGAGCTGTTTTTT. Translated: CSAGLGGPTGELFF.

CDR3 sequence: CASSSFGLGDYGYTF. The CDR3 DNA reads TGCGCCAGCAGCTCCTTTGGCCTGGGGGACTATGGCTACACCTTC. The V gene is TRBV4-1, the J gene TRBJ1-2, with TRBD1 as a possible D gene (5 bases). The CDR3 has 15 amino acids. CDR1 and CDR2 from the germline V gene are MGHRA and YSYEKL. Trimming shortened V by 5 bases and J by 3 bases, and 16 bases separated the two germline ends.

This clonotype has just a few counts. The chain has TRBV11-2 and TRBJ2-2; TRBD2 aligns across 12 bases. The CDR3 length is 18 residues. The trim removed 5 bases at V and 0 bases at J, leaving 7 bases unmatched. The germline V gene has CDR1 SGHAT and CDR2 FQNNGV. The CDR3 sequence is CASSETSGRFPNTGELFF. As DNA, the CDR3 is TGTGCCAGCAGCGAGACTAGCGGGAGATTCCCGAACACCGGGGAGCTGTTTTTT.

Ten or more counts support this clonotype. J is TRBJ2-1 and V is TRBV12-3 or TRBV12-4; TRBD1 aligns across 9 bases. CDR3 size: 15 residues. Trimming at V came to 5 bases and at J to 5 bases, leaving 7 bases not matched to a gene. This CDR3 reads CASSPGTGYDNEQFF. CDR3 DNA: TGTGCCAGCAGTCCCGGGACAGGGTACGACAATGAGCAGTTCTTC.

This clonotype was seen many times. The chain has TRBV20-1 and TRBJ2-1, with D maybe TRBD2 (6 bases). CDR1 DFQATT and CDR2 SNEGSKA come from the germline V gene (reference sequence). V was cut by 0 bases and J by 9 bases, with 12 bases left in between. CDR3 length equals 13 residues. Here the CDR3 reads CSARDQAGGEQFF. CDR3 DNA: TGCAGTGCTAGAGATCAGGCCGGGGGTGAGCAGTTCTTC.

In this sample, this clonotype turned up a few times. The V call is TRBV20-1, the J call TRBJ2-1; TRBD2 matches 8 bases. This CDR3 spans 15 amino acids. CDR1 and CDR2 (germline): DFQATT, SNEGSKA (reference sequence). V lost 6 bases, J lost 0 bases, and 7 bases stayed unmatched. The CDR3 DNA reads TGCAGTGCCCCTCGTGGGACTAGCTCCTACAATGAGCAGTTCTTC. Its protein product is CSAPRGTSSYNEQFF.

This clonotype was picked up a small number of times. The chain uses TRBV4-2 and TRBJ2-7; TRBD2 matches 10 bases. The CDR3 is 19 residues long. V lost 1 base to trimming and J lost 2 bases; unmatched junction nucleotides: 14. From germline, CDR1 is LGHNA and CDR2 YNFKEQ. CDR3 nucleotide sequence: TGTGCCAGCAGCCAAGCATTAACTAGCGGGATCGGCCTCCCCTACGAGCAGTACTTC. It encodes CASSQALTSGIGLPYEQYF.

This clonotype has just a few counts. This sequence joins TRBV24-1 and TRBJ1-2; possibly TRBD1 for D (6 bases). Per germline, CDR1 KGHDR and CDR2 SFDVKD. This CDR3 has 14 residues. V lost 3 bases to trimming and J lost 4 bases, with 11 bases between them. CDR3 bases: TGTGCCACCAGTGATCCCGACAGGCTCTATGGCTACACCTTC. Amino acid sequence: CATSDPDRLYGYTF.

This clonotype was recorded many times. CDR3 DNA sequence: TGCAGCGATGACCTACCCTGGAGAAGGCAGACCCAGTACTTC. Translation gives CSDDLPWRRQTQYF. The chain is built from TRBV29-1 and TRBJ2-5, with no clear D. The germline V gene has CDR1 SQVTM and CDR2 ANQGSEA. V lost 7 bases, J lost 6 bases, and 21 bases lay in between. The CDR3 covers 14 residues.

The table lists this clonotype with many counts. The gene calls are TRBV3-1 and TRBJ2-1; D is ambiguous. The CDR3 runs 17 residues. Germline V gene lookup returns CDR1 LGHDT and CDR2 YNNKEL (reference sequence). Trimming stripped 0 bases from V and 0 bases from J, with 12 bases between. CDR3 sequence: CASSQEPGPSSYNEQFF. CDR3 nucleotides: TGTGCCAGCAGCCAAGAACCGGGCCCGAGCTCCTACAATGAGCAGTTCTTC.

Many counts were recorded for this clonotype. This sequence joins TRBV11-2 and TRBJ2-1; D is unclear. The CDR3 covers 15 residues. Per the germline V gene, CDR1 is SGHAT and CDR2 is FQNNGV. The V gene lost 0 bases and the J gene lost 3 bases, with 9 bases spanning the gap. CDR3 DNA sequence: TGTGCCAGCAGCTTAGACTCTGGGAACTACAATGAGCAGTTCTTC. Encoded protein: CASSLDSGNYNEQFF.

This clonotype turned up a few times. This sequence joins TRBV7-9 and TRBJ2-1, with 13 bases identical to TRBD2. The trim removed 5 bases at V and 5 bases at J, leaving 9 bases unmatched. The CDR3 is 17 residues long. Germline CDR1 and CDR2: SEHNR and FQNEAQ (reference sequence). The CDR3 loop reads CASSPLAGGPRDNEQFF. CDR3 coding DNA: TGTGCCAGCAGCCCACTAGCGGGAGGGCCTCGCGACAATGAGCAGTTCTTC.

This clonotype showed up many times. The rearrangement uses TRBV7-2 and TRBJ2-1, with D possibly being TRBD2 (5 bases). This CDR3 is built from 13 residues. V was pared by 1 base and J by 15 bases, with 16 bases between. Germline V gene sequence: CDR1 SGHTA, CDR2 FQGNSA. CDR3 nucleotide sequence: TGTGCCAGCAGCTTAGTTTCTGAGGCAGAGGGGTTCTTC. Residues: CASSLVSEAEGFF.

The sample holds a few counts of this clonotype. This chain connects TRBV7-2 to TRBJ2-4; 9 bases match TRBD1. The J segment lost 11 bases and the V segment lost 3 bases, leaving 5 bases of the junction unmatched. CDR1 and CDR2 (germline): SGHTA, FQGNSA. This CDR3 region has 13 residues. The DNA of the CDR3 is TGTGCCAGCAGCTTTTTGGGACAGGGTGTTCAGTACTTC. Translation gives CASSFLGQGVQYF.